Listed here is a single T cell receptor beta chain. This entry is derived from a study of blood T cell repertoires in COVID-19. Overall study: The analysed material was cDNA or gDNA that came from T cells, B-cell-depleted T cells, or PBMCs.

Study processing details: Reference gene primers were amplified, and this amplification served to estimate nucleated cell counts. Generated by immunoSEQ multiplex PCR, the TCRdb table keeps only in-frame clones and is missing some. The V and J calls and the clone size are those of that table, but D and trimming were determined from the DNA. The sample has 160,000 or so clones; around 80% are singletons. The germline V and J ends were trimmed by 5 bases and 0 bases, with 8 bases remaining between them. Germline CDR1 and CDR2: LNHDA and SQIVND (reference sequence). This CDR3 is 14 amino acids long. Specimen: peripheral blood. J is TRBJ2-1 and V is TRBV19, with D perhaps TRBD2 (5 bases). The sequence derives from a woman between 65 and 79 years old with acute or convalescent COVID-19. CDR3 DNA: TGTGCCAGTAGTGATCGGGACTCCTACAATGAGCAGTTCTTC. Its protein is CASSDRDSYNEQFF.